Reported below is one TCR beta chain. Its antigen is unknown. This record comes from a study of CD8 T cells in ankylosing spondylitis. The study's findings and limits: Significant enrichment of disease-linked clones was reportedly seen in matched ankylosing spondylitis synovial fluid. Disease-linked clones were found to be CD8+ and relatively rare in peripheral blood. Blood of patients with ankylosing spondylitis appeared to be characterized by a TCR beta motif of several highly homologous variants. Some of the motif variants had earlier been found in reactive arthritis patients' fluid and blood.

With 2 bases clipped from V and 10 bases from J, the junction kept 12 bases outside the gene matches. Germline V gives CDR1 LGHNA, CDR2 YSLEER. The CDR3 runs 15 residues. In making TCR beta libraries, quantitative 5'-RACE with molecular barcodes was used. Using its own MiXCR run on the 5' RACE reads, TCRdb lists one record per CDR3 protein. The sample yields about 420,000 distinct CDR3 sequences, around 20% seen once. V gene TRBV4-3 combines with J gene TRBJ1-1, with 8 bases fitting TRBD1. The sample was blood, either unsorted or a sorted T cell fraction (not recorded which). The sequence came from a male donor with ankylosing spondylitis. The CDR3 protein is CASSQTNAGGNRAFF. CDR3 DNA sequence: TGCGCCAGCAGCCAAACAAATGCAGGGGGCAATCGAGCTTTCTTT.